These 12 T cell receptor beta chains originate from one sample sequenced in a study of naive and memory T cell subsets. The beta constant-region primer was an equimolar mix of two oligonucleotides covering TRBC1 and TRBC2. Nested alpha and beta constant-region primers with the SP2 primer drove four PCR rounds on ligated cDNA. TCRdb called the UMI-ligation and nested PCR reads again in MiXCR, with one record for every CDR3 protein. The table has 120,000 to 150,000 distinct CDR3 sequences, over 20% seen once. Study-wide results and limits: A few larger clonotypes appeared in naive repertoires, especially CD8, possibly memory cells re-expressing CD45RA.

Their specific antigens are unknown. Material: naive CD4+ T cells from blood. All receptors come from a human donor in good health.

This chain links TRBV2 with TRBJ1-2; perhaps TRBD1 as D (5 bases). V was shortened by 6 bases and J by 5 bases, with 16 bases between the two germline ends. The CDR3 has 14 residues. Per the germline V gene, CDR1 is SNHLY and CDR2 is FYNNEI. Here the CDR3 reads CASSASRTPYGYTF. CDR3 bases: TGTGCCAGCAGCGCCTCCCGGACACCGTATGGCTACACCTTC. Full variable domain (outside the CDR3, taken from reference TRBV2 and TRBJ1-2): EPEVTQTPSHQVTQMGQEVILRCVPISNHLYFYWYRQILGQKVEFLVSFYNNEISEKSEIFDDQFSVERPDGSNFTLKIRSTKLEDSAMYFCASSASRTPYGYTFGSGTRLTVV.

This clonotype was observed a handful of times. V is TRBV5-1 and J is TRBJ2-7, with D perhaps matching TRBD2 (7 bases). Trimming cost V 4 bases and J 5 bases, with 13 bases left between them. Germline assignment: CDR1 SGHRS and CDR2 YFSETQ. The CDR3 is made up of 13 amino acids. CDR3 nucleotide sequence: TGCGCCAGCAGCACGGGGGGCCCCAACGAGCAGTACTTC. Translating gives CASSTGGPNEQYF.

This clonotype was seen a few times. The rearrangement joins TRBV6-1 to TRBJ2-1; possibly TRBD2 for D (6 bases). Germline V gene data show CDR1 as MNHNS and CDR2 as SASEGT. This CDR3 is built from 15 residues. V was clipped by 3 bases and J by 6 bases, with 15 bases between them. The CDR3 coding sequence is TGTGCCAGCAGTGACCGGGACTGGAAGGGCAATGAGCAGTTCTTC. It translates to CASSDRDWKGNEQFF.

This clonotype was detected a few times. The chain has TRBV2 and TRBJ1-1; D unresolved. The ends were cut back, 6 bases at V and 3 bases at J, with 17 bases in the middle. Germline V gene sequence: CDR1 SNHLY, CDR2 FYNNEI. There are 15 residues in the CDR3. The DNA for the CDR3 is TGTGCCAGCAGCCAGGTTCCTTTTCTCTACACTGAAGCTTTCTTT. Translated: CASSQVPFLYTEAFF. Full variable domain (remainder filled in from reference TRBV2 and TRBJ1-1): EPEVTQTPSHQVTQMGQEVILRCVPISNHLYFYWYRQILGQKVEFLVSFYNNEISEKSEIFDDQFSVERPDGSNFTLKIRSTKLEDSAMYFCASSQVPFLYTEAFFGQGTRLTVV.

This clonotype was counted at least ten times. The chain uses TRBV11-2 and TRBJ2-1, with D unclear. CDR1 is SGHAT and CDR2 is FQNNGV in the germline V gene. This CDR3 comprises 14 residues. V was shortened by 1 base and J by 7 bases, with 11 bases between the two germline ends. This CDR3 reads CASSLVRRRNEQFF. The CDR3, as DNA: TGTGCCAGCAGCTTAGTCCGCAGACGGAATGAGCAGTTCTTC.

This sequence joins TRBV20-1 and TRBJ2-1; 10 bases are shared with TRBD2. Germline loops: CDR1 DFQATT, CDR2 SNEGSKA (reference sequence). The CDR3 is 20 amino acids. With 6 bases clipped from V and 4 bases from J, the junction kept 24 bases outside the gene matches. CDR3: CSAPSLLRASGRKGYNEQFF. The CDR3 nucleotides are TGCAGTGCACCCTCATTGCTTCGGGCTAGCGGGAGAAAGGGGTACAATGAGCAGTTCTTC.

V is TRBV18 and J is TRBJ2-3, with D perhaps TRBD2 (6 bases). The CDR3 sequence is 17 residues long. The V end was cut by 1 base, the J end by 6 bases, with 20 bases between. Germline loops: CDR1 KGHSH, CDR2 LQKENI. The CDR3 sequence: CASSPRGLLTTMDTQYF. The CDR3 DNA sequence: TGTGCCAGCTCACCACGGGGACTCTTAACGACTATGGATACGCAGTATTTT.

The chain uses TRBV3-1 and TRBJ2-1; maybe TRBD1 (7 bases). The CDR3 consists of 16 residues. The V gene lost 5 bases and the J gene lost 1 base, with 15 bases spanning the gap. Germline lookup yields CDR1 LGHDT and CDR2 YNNKEL (reference sequence). The CDR3 loop reads CASSESTGRSYNEQFF. The CDR3 DNA is TGTGCCAGCAGCGAATCGACAGGGAGGTCCTACAATGAGCAGTTCTTC.

The chain joins TRBV28 to TRBJ2-7, with D perhaps matching TRBD2 (6 bases). CDR1 MDHEN and CDR2 SYDVKM come from the germline V gene. The CDR3 extends over 14 amino acids. V lost 3 bases and J 2 bases, leaving 11 bases between the germline ends. The CDR3 nucleotides read TGTGCCAGCAGTTTGGAGGGGCCACCCTACGAGCAGTACTTC. Its protein is CASSLEGPPYEQYF.

The rearrangement joins TRBV28 to TRBJ1-2, with D perhaps matching TRBD1 (5 bases). V lost 3 bases to trimming and J lost 8 bases, with 10 bases between them. CDR1 and CDR2 from the germline V gene are MDHEN and SYDVKM. CDR3 length: 12 residues. The CDR3 DNA is TGTGCCAGCAGTTTTTTGGGGGTCGGCTACACCTTC. Translated: CASSFLGVGYTF.

This clonotype occurred a few times. The V and J genes are TRBV25-1 and TRBJ2-5; D tentatively reads TRBD1 or TRBD2 (5 bases each). CDR3 length equals 15 residues. The germline V gene has CDR1 MGHDK and CDR2 SYGVNS. The germline V and J ends were trimmed by 8 bases and 2 bases, with 18 bases remaining between them. The CDR3 loop reads CASSLGDGIQETQYF. CDR3 coding DNA: TGTGCCAGCTCCCTCGGGGACGGAATACAAGAGACCCAGTACTTC.

This clonotype is a singleton in its sample. The chain links TRBV6-2 or TRBV6-3 to TRBJ2-7; 12 nucleotides agree with TRBD2. This CDR3 spans 14 amino acids. Germline V lookup: CDR1 MNHEY, CDR2 SVGEGT. With V trimmed by 7 bases and J by 2 bases, 3 bases remained unmatched. The CDR3 DNA is TGTGCCAGCAACAGACTAGCGGGAGCCTACGAGCAGTACTTC. This encodes CASNRLAGAYEQYF.